This T cell receptor (beta chain) was recorded in a study of T cell repertoires in cytomegalovirus infection (dated 2019 in TCRdb). Regarding the complete study: Donor HLA type was relevant to the analysis, as public TCR beta signatures indicated carriage of CMV infection together with the matching HLA type.

For sequencing, an Illumina HiSeq 1500 was employed. The public reads were quality trimmed at Q25 with fastp and then assembled into clones with MiXCR by TCRdb, keeping productive beta chains. Rows are combined by CDR3 protein, so each entry shows the most common genes and DNA. This sample comprises some 120,000 distinct CDR3 sequences, 10% of them detected only once. Of the sample, approximately 31% falls within the top ten clones. This clonotype was seen ten or more times. The antigen it binds to is not known. Base qualities are not recorded, but no much larger clone differs from it by a single base. What the authors observed across the whole study: Carriers of CMV infection plus the relevant HLA type were discriminated by the cumulative frequency of public TCR beta family members in the study cohort and in an independent roughly 350-donor cohort. The ex vivo response was dominated by HLA-C-restricted CMV-specific TCR beta clonotypes, which also provided the single most frequent clonotype in two of eight donors.

The sequence was obtained from a human donor in good health (CMV status not recorded). Some clones in this sample may be carry-over from other donors' samples. Source material: PBMCs, sequenced either directly or after in vitro stimulation (not recorded which).

This receptor carries the CDR3 CASSYILAGGNLTYNEQFF. The DNA is as follows: TGTGCCAGCAGTTACATACTAGCGGGAGGAAACCTCACCTACAATGAGCAGTTCTTC. The rearranged chain carries TRBV6-2 or TRBV6-3 and TRBJ2-1; the junction holds 12 bases that match TRBD2. The CDR3 holds 19 amino acids from the cysteine to the phenylalanine. The entry retains the CDR3 DNA only, 57 bases that are in frame from base 1. Per the germline V gene, MNHEY is the CDR1 and SVGEGT is the CDR2. The junction shows trimming of 2 bases on V and 2 bases on J, and the gene matches do not reach 10 bases of it.